This entry is about one T cell receptor (beta chain). This clonotype was seen a few times. The specificity of this receptor is unknown. No qualities accompany the bases; no much larger clone lies one base away. Library prep was done by RT-PCR. Sequenced using an Illumina HiSeq 2500. In-frame beta chains were kept once TCRdb had trimmed the public reads at Q25 with fastp and called clones with MiXCR. Each entry is one CDR3 protein sequence, shown with its most common DNA and genes. Within this sample are about 540,000 distinct CDR3 sequences, with roughly a quarter of them counted one time only. The ten top clones hold under 3.5% of the sample. This record comes from a study of response to subunit inactivated influenza vaccine (dated by TCRdb to the late 2010s). Looking at the study overall: Deep quantitative T cell receptor repertoire profiling was used in the study to track responses to a trivalent subunit inactivated influenza vaccine. Points the paper makes about the study in general: The authors proposed that each seasonal influenza vaccination may bring in only a limited number of new T cells.

The CDR3 runs 13 amino acids, cysteine and phenylalanine included. Only the CDR3 region is kept as DNA, spanning 39 bases read in frame from base 1. CDR1 and CDR2 are read off the germline V gene as SQVTM and ANQGSEA. Trimming removed 8 bases from V and 0 bases from J, leaving 11 bases between the germline ends. A further study also used this sample, focusing on T cells expressing NK-cell markers. That second publication adds: TCR beta cDNA libraries were prepared using 5'RACE template switching, which introduced a universal primer site and unique molecular identifiers. TCR beta-chain repertoires were profiled in sorted CD3+CD56+NKG2C+, CD3+CD56+NKG2C- and CD3+CD56-NKG2C+ T-cell subsets from eight donors. Of the eight sequenced donors, seven were found to be HCMV-seropositive and one was found to be HCMV-seronegative. To restrict sorting to alphabetaTCR-expressing T cells, an anti-gammadeltaTCR antibody was added in several experiments. In several donors, the dominant CD3+CD56+NKG2C+ clonotypes were found to rank among the top 10 CD8+ clonotypes and to make up about 1.0-7.5% of CD8+ T cells. Those dominant clonotypes were again the most abundant among CD3+CD56-NKG2C+ cells in a handful of donors, at roughly 25-65%. It remained unclear whether the expanded NKG2C-expressing T cell clones were specific for HCMV antigens. The eight sequenced donors were randomly selected healthy volunteers, three men and five women. To determine HCMV serostatus, a commercial ELISA kit was used to detect HCMV-specific IgG in serum. Peripheral blood mononuclear cells were isolated from blood by Ficoll density gradient centrifugation. Magnetic immunoseparation with Miltenyi isolation kits was used to isolate CD4+ and CD8+ T cells from PBMC. Synthesis of cDNA was primed from the TCR beta constant segment and was followed by two consecutive PCR amplification steps. Sequencing of the libraries produced 2 x 150 bp reads on Illumina HiSeq 2000/2500, MiSeq or NextSeq. Reads were demultiplexed and grouped by UMI with MIGEC, and clonotypes were assembled and quantified with MiTCR. To remove erroneous sequences, TCR cDNA sequences were retained only when supported by two or more reads. The tcR package was used for downstream repertoire analysis, and clonotypes were matched between fractions using CDR3 nucleotide sequence together with V segment. VDJmatch was used to annotate antigen specificity against VDJdb, with one amino acid substitution allowed in CDR3.

The sequence derives from a man in his fifties or sixties who received an inactivated influenza vaccine. Donor details come from another sample of the same person, matched by shared clones. Sequences were derived from CD4+ T cells sorted from PBMCs, sampled roughly 13 days after vaccination. The rearrangement joined TRBV29-1 to TRBJ1-3; the D segment cannot be called with confidence. The DNA sequence is TGCAGCACCGACGGAGACTCTGGAAACACCATATATTTT. Its coded protein is CSTDGDSGNTIYF.